The next 2 T cell receptor beta chains were all read from a single sample in a study of graft-versus-host responses after intestinal transplantation. Their antigen targets remain unknown. TCRdb's table, derived via immunoSEQ multiplex PCR, lists solely in-frame clones and lacks some. The sample lists 130,000 to 150,000 clones, about 90% occurring once. Material: unstimulated CD4+ T cells sorted from spleen or lymph node cells, obtained before intestinal transplant. Receptors originate from a human donor who received an intestinal transplant.

The chain uses TRBV19 and TRBJ1-6; D might be TRBD1 (6 bases). The CDR3 spans 14 residues. CDR1 LNHDA and CDR2 SQIVND come from the germline V gene (reference sequence). Between the trimmed V and J ends, which lost 5 bases and 10 bases, there was a span of 15 bases. The CDR3 is CASSVTGRESPLHF. CDR3 DNA: TGTGCCAGTAGTGTCACAGGGCGGGAATCACCCCTCCACTTT.

The chain combines TRBV5-6 with TRBJ2-7; 12 bases align to TRBD2. Germline loops: CDR1 SGHDT, CDR2 YYEEEE. After removal of 4 bases from V and 0 bases from J, the junction contained 8 bases not matched to a gene. The CDR3 extends over 17 amino acids. CDR3 sequence: CASSDPTSGRISYEQYF. In DNA form, the CDR3 reads TGTGCCAGCAGCGATCCCACTAGCGGGAGGATCTCCTACGAGCAGTACTTC.